A single sample gave rise to the 10 T cell receptor beta chains below, sequenced in a study of T cell repertoires in cytomegalovirus infection. TCRdb fed the reads into MiXCR, producing one record per CDR3 protein. Here the sample spans approximately 120,000 distinct CDR3 sequences, 30% to 40% being singletons. No cognate antigen is known for these TCRs. This specimen consisted of CD8+ T cells from cultured PBMCs, obtained from culture after CMV antigen stimulation. These receptors came from a human donor in good health (CMV status not recorded). Some clones in this sample may be carry-over from other donors' samples.

The V and J genes are TRBV6-1 and TRBJ2-5; D remains unclear. Germline values: CDR1 MNHNS, CDR2 SASEGT. The CDR3 spans 14 residues. Deletions cut 5 bases from V and 2 bases from J, with 12 bases between. This chain's CDR3 is CASSSPRYQETQYF. The CDR3, as DNA: TGTGCCAGCAGTTCCCCCAGGTATCAAGAGACCCAGTACTTC.

The V call is TRBV6-1, the J call TRBJ1-1; D is unclear. This CDR3 contains 14 residues. Germline CDR1 is MNHNS and CDR2 is SASEGT. Trimming cost V 3 bases and J 0 bases, with 8 bases left between them. The CDR3, as DNA: TGTGCCAGCAGTGAGCTGGGCATGAACACTGAAGCTTTCTTT. Amino acid sequence: CASSELGMNTEAFF.

This clonotype was detected many times. The chain employs TRBV7-2 and TRBJ1-6; 8 nucleotides match TRBD1. The CDR3 loop spans 18 amino acids. The ends lost 6 bases at V and 3 bases at J; junction bases unmatched: 13. CDR1 is SGHTA and CDR2 is FQGNSA in the germline V gene. CDR3 sequence: CASRSKGQGAIYNSPLHF. DNA for the CDR3: TGTGCCAGCAGATCCAAGGGGCAGGGGGCGATCTATAATTCACCCCTCCACTTT.

V is TRBV5-1 and J is TRBJ2-1; D is unresolved. Trimming left V 1 base short and J 4 bases short, with 21 bases between. The CDR3 runs 18 residues. The germline V gene has CDR1 SGHRS and CDR2 YFSETQ. CDR3 DNA: TGCGCCAGCAGCTTGCTGCCCCCAGGACGGCCCTTGTACAATGAGCAGTTCTTC. As protein: CASSLLPPGRPLYNEQFF.

The V call is TRBV11-2, the J call TRBJ2-2; 16 positions match TRBD2. V shed 4 bases and J 9 bases; nucleotides not matched to a gene: 14. The germline V gene encodes CDR1 SGHAT and CDR2 FQNNGV. The CDR3 spans 19 residues. The CDR3 sequence is CASSSVTGTSGGVHRELFF. CDR3 coding DNA: TGTGCCAGCAGCTCCGTTACCGGGACTAGCGGGGGGGTACACCGGGAGCTGTTTTTT.

The rearrangement links TRBV5-4 to TRBJ1-1; weak D call: TRBD1 (6 bases). This CDR3 region has 15 residues. The V end was cut by 0 bases, the J end by 0 bases, with 9 bases between. Germline V CDR1 and CDR2: SGHNT, YYREEE (reference sequence). The chain's CDR3 is CASSLVRGLNTEAFF. In DNA form, the CDR3 reads TGTGCCAGCAGCTTGGTTCGGGGGCTGAACACTGAAGCTTTCTTT.

This clonotype was counted only a few times. This rearrangement joins TRBV5-1 to TRBJ2-1; 7 nucleotides match TRBD1. Germline CDR1 reads SGHRS; CDR2 reads YFSETQ. The CDR3 is 15 residues long. After removal of 0 bases from V and 5 bases from J, the junction contained 5 bases not matched to a gene. CDR3 residues: CASSLDPGTDNEQFF. CDR3 DNA sequence: TGCGCCAGCAGCTTGGACCCCGGGACAGACAATGAGCAGTTCTTC.

This clonotype occurred a few times. This rearrangement joins TRBV7-3 to TRBJ2-1, with 8 bases that match TRBD2. The ends lost 0 bases at V and 4 bases at J; junction bases unmatched: 11. Germline V gives CDR1 SGHTA, CDR2 FQGTGA. This CDR3 region has 18 residues. As DNA, the CDR3 is TGTGCCAGCAGCTTAACGGGACTAGTCCCCGAAATTTACAATGAGCAGTTCTTC. Protein sequence: CASSLTGLVPEIYNEQFF.

As regards this clonotype: Possible read error: a much larger clone is one base away. The rearrangement uses TRBV7-2 and TRBJ1-6; D gene uncertain. Germline values: CDR1 SGHTA, CDR2 FQGNSA. CDR3 length: 12 residues. CDR3 nucleotides: TGTGCCGGCAGCTCCCGAAATTCACCCCTCCACTTT. This codes for CAGSSRNSPLHF.

In its sample, this clonotype was seen once. The chain carries TRBV27 and TRBJ2-1, with 7 bases fitting TRBD2. This CDR3 spans 15 amino acids. Germline V gives CDR1 MNHEY, CDR2 SMNVEV (reference sequence). V was pared by 3 bases and J by 6 bases, with 8 bases of the junction left unmatched. The CDR3 bases are TGTGCCAGCAGTTTTAGTGGGGGGGTCGGCAATGAGCAGTTCTTC. Translated, it gives CASSFSGGVGNEQFF.